This T cell receptor beta chain appears in the sequencing data of a study of blood T cell repertoires in COVID-19. About the research overall: The analysed material was cDNA or gDNA that came from T cells, B-cell-depleted T cells, or PBMCs.

Assay: immunoSEQ multiplex PCR; the TCRdb copy retains only in-frame clones and omits some. The sample yields 300,000 to 400,000 clones, 75% to 90% seen once. During active infection, Seattle patients enrolled and were then monitored through disease. The clonotype comes from an older woman with COVID-19, enrolled during active disease. Sequenced input: peripheral blood.

Here the CDR3 reads CASSLSTDQETQYF. In DNA form, the CDR3 reads TGTGCCAGCAGCTTGTCCACAGATCAAGAGACCCAGTACTTC. V and J are TRBV5-4 and TRBJ2-5; D gene uncertain. From germline, CDR1 is SGHNT and CDR2 YYREEE (reference sequence). V was pared by 1 base and J by 2 bases, with 9 bases between. The CDR3 runs 14 residues.